The 29 T cell receptor beta chains below were found in one sample sequenced in a study of beta chain features in type 1 diabetes (dated by TCRdb to 2016 to 2019). The library came from the immunoSEQ multiplex PCR assay. All of the isolated RNA was reverse transcribed with the High Capacity cDNA Reverse Transcription Kit, so expressed TCRB transcripts were sequenced. The immuneACCESS repertoire file appears here via TCRdb, limited to in-frame rearrangements. These files lack a portion of the clones; in checked studies, under half of the deficit traces to unresolved V genes, and the cause of the others is not known. This sample holds 810,000 or so clones; 17% were observed only once. The ten most abundant clones make up 0.023% of the sample. Sequenced: naive CD4+ T cells from blood. The cell subset or site tag for this specimen amounts to: true naive CD4+ T cells. These receptors originate from a woman aged 18-29 years in good health.

This clone appeared once. V gene TRBV4-2 combines with J gene TRBJ2-7; 7 nucleotides line up with TRBD2. V gave up 0 bases and J gave up 4 bases; unmatched junction bases: 9. The germline gives CDR1 LGHNA, CDR2 YNFKEQ. The CDR3 runs to 16 residues. The CDR3 loop reads CASSQEGVAGAYEQYF. CDR3 DNA sequence: TGTGCCAGCAGCCAAGAAGGGGTGGCGGGAGCTTACGAGCAGTACTTC.

This chain's CDR3 is CASSRGLAGLYEQFF. The CDR3 DNA is TGTGCCAGCAGTCGCGGACTAGCGGGTTTGTATGAGCAGTTCTTC. V is TRBV28 and J is TRBJ2-1; 11 bases map to TRBD2. V was clipped by 5 bases and J by 8 bases; unmatched bases: 8. Germline V gene data show CDR1 as MDHEN and CDR2 as SYDVKM. CDR3 size: 15 residues.

The sample holds a few counts of this clone. This rearrangement joins TRBV7-9 to TRBJ2-7; the match to TRBD2 covers 10 bases. Germline trimming cut 2 bases from V and 4 bases from J; bases unmatched to any gene: 5. The length of the CDR3 is 15 residues. The germline V gene encodes CDR1 SEHNR and CDR2 FQNEAQ (reference sequence). The DNA of the CDR3 is TGTGCCAGCAGCTTAAACCTAGCGGGAGCATACGAGCAGTACTTC. It yields the protein CASSLNLAGAYEQYF.

This clone was seen many times. Here the CDR3 reads CASSQLGGIIYEQYF. CDR3 coding DNA: TGTGCCAGCAGCCAGTTAGGCGGGATTATCTACGAGCAGTACTTC. This chain connects TRBV14 to TRBJ2-7; possibly TRBD2 for D (6 bases). With 3 bases removed from V and 3 bases from J, the gap between germline ends came to 15 bases. The CDR3 length is 15 residues. Germline CDR1 reads SGHDN; CDR2 reads FVKESK.

This clone turned up a few times. The chain joins TRBV10-3 to TRBJ2-2; D gene unclear. The CDR3 runs 13 residues. CDR1 is ENHRY, CDR2 SYGVKD, per germline. V was shortened by 4 bases and J by 6 bases, with 9 bases between the two germline ends. CDR3 loop: CAISGVGSGELFF. The CDR3 coding sequence is TGTGCCATCAGTGGGGTAGGGTCCGGGGAGCTGTTTTTT.

The chain employs TRBV7-9 and TRBJ2-7, with 8 bases fitting TRBD2. This CDR3 has 15 residues. The V segment lost 5 bases and the J segment 4 bases; nucleotides outside the gene matches: 10. In germline, CDR1 is SEHNR, CDR2 FQNEAQ (reference sequence). CDR3 coding DNA: TGTGCCAGCAGCCCCATTAGCGGGGCGAGATACGAGCAGTACTTC. Translated: CASSPISGARYEQYF.

This clone has just a few counts. Here the CDR3 reads CASSPRQGVYNEQFF. In nucleotides, the CDR3 is TGTGCCAGCTCACCACGACAGGGGGTCTACAATGAGCAGTTCTTC. This chain connects TRBV18 to TRBJ2-1, with 9 bases lining up with TRBD1. V lost 1 base, J lost 3 bases, and 1 base stayed unmatched. Per the germline V gene, CDR1 is KGHSH and CDR2 is LQKENI. The CDR3 consists of 15 residues.

There are a few counts of this clone. Within the sample, other DNA sequences also encode this same CDR3. The chain carries TRBV2 and TRBJ1-2; TRBD1 matches at 9 bases. Losses at the gene ends were 6 bases for V and 2 bases for J; bases not matched to a gene: 4. The CDR3 totals 14 residues. CDR1 SNHLY and CDR2 FYNNEI come from the germline V gene. The CDR3 loop is CASRGQGTNYGYTF. The CDR3 DNA is TGTGCCAGCAGGGGACAGGGAACGAACTATGGCTACACCTTC.

The V call is TRBV10-3, the J call TRBJ2-6; unclear D gene. The CDR3 extends over 14 amino acids. The germline V gene encodes CDR1 ENHRY and CDR2 SYGVKD. The V end was cut by 8 bases, the J end by 1 base, with 9 bases between. CDR3 sequence reads: CAIGVRSGANVLTF. CDR3 coding DNA: TGTGCCATCGGGGTTCGGTCTGGGGCCAACGTCCTGACTTTC.

This rearrangement joins TRBV25-1 to TRBJ1-3; 10 bases line up with TRBD1. The CDR3 consists of 16 residues. Germline CDR1 MGHDK, CDR2 SYGVNS. V was clipped by 3 bases and J by 8 bases; unmatched bases: 10. The CDR3 nucleotides are TGTGCCAGCAGTGACCCAACCCGGGACAGGGGAGACACCATATATTTT. It translates to CASSDPTRDRGDTIYF.

In its sample, this clone was seen once. The rearrangement uses TRBV7-9 and TRBJ2-7; TRBD2 might be the D (5 bases). This CDR3 contains 14 residues. Trimming removed 1 base from V and 7 bases from J, with 14 bases in between. Germline CDR1 is SEHNR and CDR2 is FQNEAQ (reference sequence). CDR3 DNA: TGTGCCAGCAGCTTAGGCGGGTTAGTGGAGGAGCAGTACTTC. Translating gives CASSLGGLVEEQYF.

The genes are TRBV11-2 and TRBJ2-1; D unclear. CDR3 length: 17 amino acids. Germline-derived CDR1 and CDR2 are SGHAT and FQNNGV. V lost 2 bases, J lost 0 bases, and 14 bases lay in between. The CDR3 region is CASSLFRGSYSYNEQFF. Here the CDR3 DNA reads TGTGCCAGCAGCTTATTCCGCGGCAGCTACTCCTACAATGAGCAGTTCTTC.

This clone appeared a few times. This chain joins TRBV4-2 and TRBJ2-5, with 14 nucleotides matching TRBD2. Germline trimming cut 3 bases from V and 5 bases from J; bases unmatched to any gene: 5. The germline V gene encodes CDR1 LGHNA and CDR2 YNFKEQ. The CDR3 has 16 residues. The CDR3 here is CASSQGLAGEWETQYF. The CDR3 nucleotides read TGTGCCAGCAGCCAGGGACTAGCGGGAGAGTGGGAGACCCAGTACTTC.

The V gene is TRBV29-1, the J gene TRBJ2-7; D possibly uses TRBD1 or TRBD2 (5 bases each). The CDR3 totals 13 residues. Germline V gene sequence: CDR1 SQVTM, CDR2 ANQGSEA. V was trimmed by 6 bases and J by 3 bases, leaving 15 bases between them. The CDR3 DNA sequence: TGCAGCGTACCGGGACCCTACGTCTACGAGCAGTACTTC. It yields the protein CSVPGPYVYEQYF.

The V and J genes are TRBV5-1 and TRBJ1-1; a weak D match, TRBD1 (6 bases). The V gene lost 0 bases and the J gene lost 6 bases, with 12 bases spanning the gap. Germline-derived CDR1 and CDR2 are SGHRS and YFSETQ. The CDR3 loop spans 14 amino acids. CDR3 region: CASSLGVQGAEAFF. The CDR3 nucleotides are TGCGCCAGCAGCTTGGGGGTACAGGGCGCTGAAGCTTTCTTT.

The chain joins TRBV6-5 to TRBJ2-1; TRBD2 agrees at 7 bases. Trimming removed 8 bases from V and 7 bases from J; junction bases left unmatched: 11. The CDR3 loop spans 14 amino acids. Germline V CDR1 and CDR2: MNHEY, SVGAGI. The CDR3 DNA follows: TGTGCCAGCTGTCCGGGGGGAGGTGGTAATGAGCAGTTCTTC. Its translation is CASCPGGGGNEQFF.

This clone was seen only once. The CDR3 protein is CASSLKASGPSTDTQYF. CDR3 DNA sequence: TGTGCCAGCAGCTTAAAAGCATCTGGACCTAGCACAGATACGCAGTATTTT. This chain joins TRBV11-2 and TRBJ2-3, with unresolved D. Trimming took off 2 bases at V and 0 bases at J, with 15 bases between the two ends. CDR1 and CDR2 from the germline V gene are SGHAT and FQNNGV. The CDR3 is made up of 17 amino acids.

This rearrangement joins TRBV6-1 to TRBJ2-3, with 7 bases lining up with TRBD1. From germline, CDR1 is MNHNS and CDR2 SASEGT. CDR3 length: 12 residues. The DNA for the CDR3 is TGTGCGCTGGGACAGCGCACAGATACGCAGTATTTT. Residues: CALGQRTDTQYF.

A few counts support this clone. The gene calls are TRBV5-8 and TRBJ2-1; TRBD1 matches 7 bases. The J segment lost 2 bases and the V segment lost 4 bases, leaving 9 bases of the junction unmatched. CDR3 length: 16 amino acids. Germline values: CDR1 SGHTS, CDR2 YDEGEE. CDR3 protein: CASSVKPGQTYNEQFF. CDR3 in DNA: TGTGCCAGCAGCGTAAAGCCGGGACAGACCTACAATGAGCAGTTCTTC.

The rearrangement links TRBV19 to TRBJ2-1; D unresolved. V dropped 2 bases and J dropped 7 bases, with 6 bases sitting between them. The CDR3 covers 12 residues. In germline, CDR1 is LNHDA, CDR2 SQIVND (reference sequence). As DNA, the CDR3 is TGTGCCAGTAGTATATTCGGGAATGAGCAGTTCTTC. Its translation: CASSIFGNEQFF.

The chain couples TRBV25-1 to TRBJ2-1; D call uncertain. Trimming cost V 5 bases and J 8 bases, with 7 bases left between them. The germline V gene has CDR1 MGHDK and CDR2 SYGVNS. The CDR3 is made up of 11 amino acids. The CDR3 sequence: CASSRVYEQFF. CDR3 in DNA: TGTGCCAGCAGTAGGGTCTATGAGCAGTTCTTC.

J is TRBJ2-7 and V is TRBV20-1; D ambiguous. The germline CDR1 and CDR2 sequences are DFQATT and SNEGSKA (reference sequence). V lost 4 bases to trimming and J lost 6 bases, with 7 bases between them. This CDR3 is built from 10 residues. CDR3 in amino acids: CSAISREQYF. CDR3 in DNA: TGCAGTGCTATCTCACGCGAGCAGTACTTC.

This clone showed up just a few times. The CDR3 DNA is TGCGCCAGCAGCTTGGTTGACGAGACCCAGTACTTC. Its protein is CASSLVDETQYF. The genes are TRBV5-1 and TRBJ2-5; D is ambiguous. The germline V and J ends were trimmed by 0 bases and 5 bases, with 5 bases remaining between them. The CDR3 contains 12 residues. CDR1 SGHRS and CDR2 YFSETQ come from the germline V gene. Full variable domain (outside the CDR3, taken from reference TRBV5-1 and TRBJ2-5): KAGVTQTPRYLIKTRGQQVTLSCSPISGHRSVSWYQQTPGQGLQFLFEYFSETQRNKGNFPGRFSGRQFSNSRSEMNVSTLELGDSALYLCASSLVDETQYFGPGTRLLVL.

This CDR3 is CASRRDLVNTEAFF. The CDR3, as DNA: TGTGCCAGCCGGAGGGACTTGGTGAACACTGAAGCTTTCTTT. The chain combines TRBV7-9 with TRBJ1-1; a possible D gene is TRBD1 (5 bases). V dropped 8 bases and J dropped 0 bases, with 13 bases sitting between them. The germline V gene has CDR1 SEHNR and CDR2 FQNEAQ (reference sequence). The CDR3 spans 14 residues.

This clone has just a few counts. V usage is TRBV28 and J usage is TRBJ1-4, with TRBD1 matching over 9 bases. The V and J ends lost 7 bases and 7 bases, in that order; junction bases with no gene match: 10. The germline V gene encodes CDR1 MDHEN and CDR2 SYDVKM. CDR3 size: 15 residues. CDR3 sequence reads: CASTLGGQGGEKLFF. CDR3 coding DNA: TGTGCCAGCACCCTGGGGGGACAGGGAGGTGAAAAACTGTTTTTT.

Only a few counts were recorded for this clone. The V call is TRBV6-6, the J call TRBJ2-1; D gene unclear. Germline lookup yields CDR1 MNHNY and CDR2 SVGAGI (reference sequence). The CDR3 extends over 12 amino acids. V was shortened by 6 bases and J by 9 bases, with 12 bases between the two germline ends. Here the CDR3 reads CASRRLDSEQFF. The DNA of the CDR3 is TGTGCCAGCAGGCGACTTGACTCTGAGCAGTTCTTC.

Note on this clone: The sample holds other DNA sequences that translate to the same CDR3. The CDR3 here is CASSLGGGNQPQHF. The CDR3 DNA follows: TGTGCCAGCAGCTTAGGGGGGGGGAATCAGCCCCAGCATTTT. V gene TRBV7-8 combines with J gene TRBJ1-5; TRBD1 might be the D (5 bases). Germline values: CDR1 SGHVS, CDR2 FQNEAQ. The CDR3 loop spans 14 amino acids. The ends were cut back, 1 base at V and 4 bases at J, with 8 bases in the middle.

In its sample, this clone was seen a few times. The V call is TRBV5-4, the J call TRBJ2-1; D may be TRBD2 (5 bases). The CDR3 has 16 amino acids. Trimming took off 4 bases at V and 0 bases at J, with 14 bases between the two ends. Germline assignment: CDR1 SGHNT and CDR2 YYREEE (reference sequence). The CDR3 sequence: CASSPSGVSSYNEQFF. The CDR3 region has the DNA TGTGCCAGCAGCCCGAGCGGAGTAAGCTCCTACAATGAGCAGTTCTTC.

This clone came up a few times. The chain couples TRBV27 to TRBJ1-5, with no clear D. This CDR3 spans 16 amino acids. Germline CDR1 and CDR2: MNHEY and SMNVEV (reference sequence). The V gene lost 1 base and the J gene lost 0 bases, with 10 bases spanning the gap. The CDR3 sequence: CASSLWATDSNQPQHF. In DNA form, the CDR3 reads TGTGCCAGCAGTTTATGGGCTACAGATAGCAATCAGCCCCAGCATTTT.